This T cell receptor (beta chain) was documented in a study of blood T cell repertoires in COVID-19. Sequencing used immunoSEQ multiplex PCR; TCRdb keeps in-frame clones, though not all of them. The sample shows a few hundred thousand clones, roughly four fifths of them seen only once. This clone was detected only a few times. The CDR3 has 15 residues. The V and J ends lost 0 bases and 4 bases respectively, with 10 bases between them. The germline gives CDR1 LGHNA, CDR2 YSLEER. The sequencing input was peripheral blood. The clonotype was recovered from a person between 65 and 80 years old with COVID-19, enrolled during active disease. This chain connects TRBV4-3 to TRBJ1-3; D not resolved. CDR3 sequence: CASSQEAQWGNTIYF. The CDR3 DNA reads as TGCGCCAGCAGCCAAGAGGCCCAATGGGGAAACACCATATATTTT.